The clone carrying this T cell receptor beta chain was seen a handful of times. Its antigen is not identified. The TCR beta cDNA libraries contained unique molecular identifiers. TCRdb passed the PCR reads through MiXCR, listing each CDR3 protein once. The data show approximately 660,000 distinct CDR3 sequences, roughly three fifths seen once. The sample is drawn from a study of post-analysis software for immune sequencing data. Study-wide results and caveats: Several TRBV segments occurring more often in patients than controls included TRBV5-6, TRBV5-1 and TRBV20-1. Samples prepared in the same batch strongly co-clustered by F measure.

The CDR3 has 12 amino acids. Deletions cut 4 bases from V and 8 bases from J, with 10 bases between. The sequencing input was blood. The chain employs TRBV12-3 or TRBV12-4 and TRBJ2-3; weak D call: TRBD2 (6 bases). The TCR originated in a girl aged 2-10 years with multiple sclerosis. The CDR3 here is CASSYSGGTQYF. The CDR3 DNA reads TGTGCCAGCAGTTATTCCGGGGGTACGCAGTATTTT.